Listed below are T cell receptor beta chains from one sample, sequenced in a study of radiotherapy plus CTLA-4 blockade in lung cancer. TCRdb keeps only in-frame clones here, not all; method: immunoSEQ multiplex PCR. The top ten hold about 5.8% of the sample, which has about 35,000 clones, roughly 85% seen once. Sequences were derived from peripheral blood, sampled from a patient treated with radiotherapy plus ipilimumab. These receptors originate from a human donor with non-small cell lung cancer who had stable disease on radiotherapy plus ipilimumab. Both conserved end residues are part of each CDR3. A D gene is named only where the DNA matches it firmly. Clone size is shown for a subset of rows, as once, few, many or a class of expanded clone.

TRBD1	.	TRBJ2-7	TRBV7-9	TGTGCCAGCCAGAGGGGGTTAGGGGGCGCGTACTTC	CASQRGLGGAYF
TRBD1	few	TRBJ2-7	TRBV18	TGTGCCAGCTCAGCTAGGACAGGCGCTTACGAGCAGTACTTC	CASSARTGAYEQYF
TRBD1	.	TRBJ2-2	TRBV7-9	TGTGCCAGCAGATTCAGTGGGACAGGGGAGAGCGGGGAGCTGTTTTTT	CASRFSGTGESGELFF
TRBD2	.	TRBJ2-1	TRBV6-5	TGTGCCAGCAGTCTTGACGCGGGAGGTGTAAATGAGCAGTTCTTC	CASSLDAGGVNEQFF
.	.	TRBJ2-3	TRBV4-3	TGCGCCAGCAGCCAAGAATCTGGCGGGATTAGCACAGATACGCAGTATTTT	CASSQESGGISTDTQYF
.	.	TRBJ1-5	TRBV28	TGTGCCACCTTGGAGGTTACTAATCAGCCCCAGCATTTT	CATLEVTNQPQHF
TRBD1	.	TRBJ1-4	TRBV7-9	TGTGCCAGCAGCCTTTACAGGGGAGGCAGGGAAAAACTGTTTTTT	CASSLYRGGREKLFF
.	.	TRBJ2-4	TRBV19	TGTGCCAGTAGTGCTCCGGGACTAGCCAAAAACATTCAGTACTTC	CASSAPGLAKNIQYF
TRBD1	few	TRBJ2-7	TRBV6-6	TGTGCCAGCAGTTTTGGGACAGGGGGCGACGAGCAGTACTTC	CASSFGTGGDEQYF
.	.	TRBJ2-1	TRBV7-9	TGTGCCAGCAGCTTAGACAGGGAGCAGTTCTTC	CASSLDREQFF
TRBD1	.	TRBJ2-7	TRBV18	TGTGCCAGCACGACAGGGACAGGGGGCGCCTACGAGCAGTACTTC	CASTTGTGGAYEQYF
.	.	TRBJ2-6	TRBV5-8	TGTGCCAGCAGCTGGCTTAGGGGCTCTGGGGCCAACGTCCTGACTTTC	CASSWLRGSGANVLTF
TRBD1	.	TRBJ1-2	TRBV19	TGTGCCAGTAGCAGGGGACAGGCTCTTGGCTACACCTTC	CASSRGQALGYTF
.	.	TRBJ1-4	TRBV30	TGTGCCTGGAGGGACAGCCCCAATGAAAAACTGTTTTTT	CAWRDSPNEKLFF
TRBD1	.	TRBJ1-1	TRBV5-5	TGTGCCAGCAGCTTACGCGGGACAGCCCGTGAAGCTTTCTTT	CASSLRGTAREAFF
TRBD2	.	TRBJ2-3	TRBV10-3	TGTGCCATCAGTGCCGTCTCGGGAGGGCCGGAAGGTACGCAGTATTTT	CAISAVSGGPEGTQYF
TRBD2	.	TRBJ2-3	TRBV11-3	TGTGCCAGCAGTTATGGACTAGCGTACGGCACAGATACGCAGTATTTT	CASSYGLAYGTDTQYF
TRBD2	.	TRBJ2-1	TRBV9	TGTGCCAGCAGCGTAGCTCCCGGGACTAGCGGGACCCACTCCTACAATGAGCAGTTCTTC	CASSVAPGTSGTHSYNEQFF
TRBD1	.	TRBJ2-5	TRBV27	TGTGCCAGCTCGACGACAGGGGGCTACCAAGAGACCCAGTACTTC	CASSTTGGYQETQYF
TRBD2	.	TRBJ2-1	TRBV6-4	TGTGCCAGCAGTCCGGGACTAGCGGGACTCAATGAGCAGTTCTTC	CASSPGLAGLNEQFF
.	.	TRBJ2-5	TRBV7-9	TGTGCCAGCAGCCCGCCGGGGCAGGGGTTTGAGACCCAGTACTTC	CASSPPGQGFETQYF
.	few	TRBJ1-3	TRBV19	TGTGCCAGTAGGGACAACTCTGGAAACACCATATATTTT	CASRDNSGNTIYF
.	.	TRBJ2-7	TRBV13	TGTGCCAGCAGCTTCTTCCGGGAGCTGACCGAGCAGTACTTC	CASSFFRELTEQYF
TRBD2	.	TRBJ2-7	TRBV28	TGTGCCAGCAGTGAGAGCGGGAGAGAGGGGGGCGAGCAGTACTTC	CASSESGREGGEQYF
TRBD1	.	TRBJ1-4	TRBV15	TGTGCCACCAGCAGACGCGGGGGGACAGGGACTGAAAAACTGTTTTTT	CATSRRGGTGTEKLFF
.	few	TRBJ2-7	TRBV30	TGTGCCTGGAGTGTACAGGCCAGCCGGCCCTACGAGCAGTACTTC	CAWSVQASRPYEQYF
.	.	TRBJ2-1	TRBV19	TGTGCCAGTAAGTCGGGAGTGAGGAATGAGCAGTTCTTC	CASKSGVRNEQFF
.	once	TRBJ1-1	TRBV7-9	TGTGCCAGCAGCCCAGGCGGGATAACATTGAACACTGAAGCTTTCTTT	CASSPGGITLNTEAFF
TRBD2	once	TRBJ2-7	TRBV5-1	TGCGCCAGCAGCTTTGGGGGATTAGCGGGAAAGGACGAGCAGTACTTC	CASSFGGLAGKDEQYF
.	.	TRBJ2-2	TRBV2	TGTGCCAGCAGTGACAGGGGGAGGACCGGGGAGCTGTTTTTT	CASSDRGRTGELFF
TRBD1	few	TRBJ1-4	TRBV4-2	TGTGCCAGCAGCCAAGATTCGAGGGGGCGGCTGAAAAAACTGTTTTTT	CASSQDSRGRLKKLFF
.	.	TRBJ1-2	TRBV7-9	TGTGCCAGCAGCTTGCAGGAATATGGCTACACCTTC	CASSLQEYGYTF
.	.	TRBJ1-3	TRBV7-9	TGTGCCAGCAGCTTACAGGGATCGACTGGAAACACCATATATTTT	CASSLQGSTGNTIYF
.	.	TRBJ1-6	TRBV5-1	TGCGCCAGCAGCTCAAGGACGGGGAATTCACCCCTCCACTTT	CASSSRTGNSPLHF
TRBD1	.	TRBJ1-2	TRBV30	TGTGCCGGGGATCCTGGGACAGGGGCCTATGGCTACACCTTC	CAGDPGTGAYGYTF
TRBD2	.	TRBJ2-5	TRBV5-1	TGCGCCAGCCCCGGGAGGGCCAAGAGGGAGACCCAGTACTTC	CASPGRAKRETQYF
TRBD1	.	TRBJ1-4	TRBV7-2	TGTGCCAGCAGCTTAGGGGGACAGACTAATGAAAAACTGTTTTTT	CASSLGGQTNEKLFF
TRBD2	.	TRBJ2-7	TRBV10-3	TGTGCCATCGGTTGGGGAGGACAGGGATCGACTAGCGGGAGGCTGCCGGGGAACGAGCAGTACTTC	CAIGWGGQGSTSGRLPGNEQYF
.	.	TRBJ1-1	TRBV7-3	TGTGCCAGCAGCTCAGGGTCGGAAGCTTTCTTT	CASSSGSEAFF
TRBD1	.	TRBJ2-3	TRBV7-3	TGTGCCAGCATCCACGACAGGGGCCCCCCAGATACGCAGTATTTT	CASIHDRGPPDTQYF
.	.	TRBJ2-5	TRBV7-2	TGTGCCAGCAACCTCAACAGGGAAGAGACCCAGTACTTC	CASNLNREETQYF
TRBD1	medium-sized	TRBJ1-2	TRBV5-6	TGTGCCAGCAGACCTGGACAGGGTGGGAATGGCTACACCTTC	CASRPGQGGNGYTF
TRBD1	.	TRBJ2-3	TRBV7-3	TGTGCCAGCAGCCCCCTTGGACAGGGCACAGATACGCAGTATTTT	CASSPLGQGTDTQYF
.	.	TRBJ2-5	TRBV30	TGTGCCTGGAGTGCAGCGGCGGAGACCCAGTACTTC	CAWSAAAETQYF
.	.	TRBJ2-1	TRBV4-1	TGCGCCAGCAGCCCAGCAGGGATTTCCTACAATGAGCAGTTCTTC	CASSPAGISYNEQFF
TRBD1	.	TRBJ2-7	TRBV28	TGTGCCAGCAGTGCCCCCCTCGGGACAGGGAACTACGAGCAGTACTTC	CASSAPLGTGNYEQYF
TRBD1	.	TRBJ2-4	TRBV30	TGTGCCTGGAGTGCGGGACAGGGGGGGGACATTCAGTACTTC	CAWSAGQGGDIQYF
.	.	TRBJ1-5	TRBV2	TGTGCCAGCAGTGACGGCAGGGTCAATCAGCCCCAGCATTTT	CASSDGRVNQPQHF
.	.	TRBJ2-5	TRBV5-4	TGTGCCAGCAGCTTGGCGGCGGCCCCTGTCGAGACCCAGTACTTC	CASSLAAAPVETQYF
.	.	TRBJ2-5	TRBV6-5	TGTGCCAGCAGTCGGGAGTCACAAGAGACCCAGTACTTC	CASSRESQETQYF
TRBD2	.	TRBJ2-3	TRBV5-1	TGCGCCAGCAGCCTGACTAGCGGGGCAGATACGCAGTATTTT	CASSLTSGADTQYF
.	.	TRBJ2-3	TRBV6-5	TGTGCCAGCAGTTACTCAGGCGGCCTCACAGATACGCAGTATTTT	CASSYSGGLTDTQYF
TRBD2	.	TRBJ2-7	TRBV7-2	TGTGCCAGCAGCTTAGTGGGCGGGAGCCCTACCGAGCAGTACTTC	CASSLVGGSPTEQYF